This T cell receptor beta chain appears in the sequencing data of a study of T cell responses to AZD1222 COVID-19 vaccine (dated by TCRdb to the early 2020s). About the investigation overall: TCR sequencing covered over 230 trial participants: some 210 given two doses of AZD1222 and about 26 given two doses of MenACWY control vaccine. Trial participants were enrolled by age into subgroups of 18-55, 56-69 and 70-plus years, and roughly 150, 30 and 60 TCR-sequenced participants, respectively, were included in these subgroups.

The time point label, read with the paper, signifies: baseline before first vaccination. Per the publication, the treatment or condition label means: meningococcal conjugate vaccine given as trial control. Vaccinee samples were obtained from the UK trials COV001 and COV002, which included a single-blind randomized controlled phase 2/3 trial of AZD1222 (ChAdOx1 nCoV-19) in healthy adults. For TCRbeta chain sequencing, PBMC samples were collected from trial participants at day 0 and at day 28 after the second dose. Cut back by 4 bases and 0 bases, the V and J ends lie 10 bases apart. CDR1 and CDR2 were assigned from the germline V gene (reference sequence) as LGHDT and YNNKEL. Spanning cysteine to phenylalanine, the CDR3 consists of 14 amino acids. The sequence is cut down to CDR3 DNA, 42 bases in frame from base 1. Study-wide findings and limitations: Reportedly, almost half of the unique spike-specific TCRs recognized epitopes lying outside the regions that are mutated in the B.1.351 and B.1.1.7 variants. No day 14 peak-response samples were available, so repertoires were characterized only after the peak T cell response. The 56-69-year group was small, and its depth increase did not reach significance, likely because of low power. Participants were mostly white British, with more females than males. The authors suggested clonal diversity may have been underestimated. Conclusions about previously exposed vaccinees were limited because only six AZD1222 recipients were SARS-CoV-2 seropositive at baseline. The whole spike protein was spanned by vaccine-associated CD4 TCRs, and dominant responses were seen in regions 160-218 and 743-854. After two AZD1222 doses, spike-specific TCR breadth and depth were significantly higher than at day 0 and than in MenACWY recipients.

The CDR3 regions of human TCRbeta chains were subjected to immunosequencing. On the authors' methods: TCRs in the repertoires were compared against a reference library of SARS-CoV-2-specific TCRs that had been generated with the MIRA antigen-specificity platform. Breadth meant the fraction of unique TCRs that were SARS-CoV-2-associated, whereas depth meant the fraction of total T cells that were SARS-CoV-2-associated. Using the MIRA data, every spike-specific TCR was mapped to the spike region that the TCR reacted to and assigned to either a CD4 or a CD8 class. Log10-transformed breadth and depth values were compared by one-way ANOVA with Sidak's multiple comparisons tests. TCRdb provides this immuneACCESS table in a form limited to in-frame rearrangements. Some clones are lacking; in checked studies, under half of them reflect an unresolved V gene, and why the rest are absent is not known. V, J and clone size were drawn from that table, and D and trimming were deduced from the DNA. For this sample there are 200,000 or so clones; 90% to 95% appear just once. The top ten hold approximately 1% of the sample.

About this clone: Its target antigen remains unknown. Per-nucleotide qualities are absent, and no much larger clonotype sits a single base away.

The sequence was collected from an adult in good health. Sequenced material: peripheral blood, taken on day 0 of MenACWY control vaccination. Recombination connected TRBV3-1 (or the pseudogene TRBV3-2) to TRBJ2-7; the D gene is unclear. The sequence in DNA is TGTGCCAGCAGCCTTGGACGGAGCTCCTACGAGCAGTACTTC. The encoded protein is CASSLGRSSYEQYF.